This T cell receptor beta chain comes out of a study of CD8+CD57+ T cells in acquired aplastic anemia. Looking at the study overall: Sorted CD4+ and CD8+ cells gave a mean 3.2 ug DNA, range about 0.19 to 27.4 ug.

Of note for this clonotype: Mismatch with germline at one junction end may stem from a read error.

Genomic DNA provided the template from which TCR beta VDJ and CDR3 profiles were obtained. TCRdb processed the reads anew with MiXCR; each CDR3 protein has one entry. The sample has roughly 160,000 distinct CDR3 sequences; under 75% are singletons. Germline CDR1 SGHTA, CDR2 FQGNSA. CDR3 length: 14 residues. This sequence was found in a human donor in good health. The chain joins TRBV7-2 to TRBJ2-7; D gene ambiguous. The sample was sorted CD4+, CD8+, or CD8+CD57+ T cells (not recorded which) from PBMCs. In DNA, the CDR3 is TGTGCCAGCAGCTTAATTAGCCCCTCCGACGAGCAGTACTTC. This encodes CASSLISPSDEQYF.